This entry lists 7 T cell receptor beta chains sequenced from one sample in a study of cytomegalovirus exposure and HLA in healthy donors. PCR amplification relied on 60 Vbeta primers (plus 13 Jbeta primers). The method was immunoSEQ multiplex PCR; TCRdb's version includes in-frame clones alone and lacks a portion of them. The sample holds approximately 110,000 clones, over 75% seen once. Source material: PBMCs. The receptors here all came from a woman in her 40s in good health and CMV-seropositive.

The chain uses TRBV11-2 and TRBJ2-7; 11 bases line up with TRBD2. The V segment lost 5 bases and the J segment 4 bases; nucleotides outside the gene matches: 1. From germline, CDR1 is SGHAT and CDR2 FQNNGV. The CDR3 runs to 13 residues. The CDR3 loop is CASSPSGRYEQYF. The CDR3 nucleotides are TGTGCCAGCAGCCCTAGCGGGAGGTACGAGCAGTACTTC.

This clone occurred a few times. The rearrangement joins TRBV4-1 to TRBJ1-3; D perhaps matches TRBD1 (5 bases). Trimming removed 3 bases from V and 5 bases from J, with 20 bases in between. The CDR3 has 17 amino acids. Per germline, CDR1 MGHRA and CDR2 YSYEKL. CDR3 amino acids: CASSHGRGEGFRNTIYF. The DNA for the CDR3 is TGCGCCAGCAGCCATGGCCGGGGGGAAGGTTTTAGAAACACCATATATTTT.

This chain connects TRBV6-5 to TRBJ1-1; TRBD1 matches 8 bases. V lost 4 bases, J lost 4 bases, and 8 bases stayed unmatched. CDR3 length equals 15 residues. From germline, CDR1 is MNHEY and CDR2 SVGAGI. The CDR3 region has the DNA TGTGCCAGCAGTTTATCGACAGGGGTAGTCACTGAAGCTTTCTTT. Its protein is CASSLSTGVVTEAFF.

The rearrangement uses TRBV18 and TRBJ2-1, with 8 bases fitting TRBD2. The CDR3 runs to 13 residues. V shed 2 bases, J shed 15 bases, and the junction held 9 bases outside the gene matches. Germline lookup yields CDR1 KGHSH and CDR2 LQKENI. The CDR3 DNA follows: TGTGCCAGCTCACCAAACAACGGGAGGGATCCGTTCTTC. The encoded protein is CASSPNNGRDPFF.

V usage is TRBV30 and J usage is TRBJ2-3, with D possibly matching TRBD2 (6 bases). The V end was cut by 3 bases, the J end by 3 bases, with 10 bases between. Per germline, CDR1 GTSNPN and CDR2 SVGIG (reference sequence). This CDR3 is 13 amino acids long. The CDR3 spells CAWSVGGTDTQYF. The CDR3 DNA sequence: TGTGCCTGGAGCGTTGGGGGGACAGATACGCAGTATTTT.

V gene TRBV15 combines with J gene TRBJ2-7; TRBD1 matches 11 bases. This CDR3 comprises 19 residues. Germline V gene lookup returns CDR1 LNHNV and CDR2 YYDKDF (reference sequence). J was trimmed by 3 bases and V by 3 bases; bases with no gene match: 16. CDR3 coding DNA: TGTGCCACCAGCAGTATTGGTAGGACAGGGGGCAATAAGATCTACGAGCAGTACTTC. Translation: CATSSIGRTGGNKIYEQYF.

For this clone: Within the sample, other DNA sequences also encode this same CDR3. The chain carries TRBV28 and TRBJ2-7; 8 bases match TRBD2. The junction had 3 bases not matched to a gene; V was cut back by 5 bases and J by 0 bases. The germline V gene encodes CDR1 MDHEN and CDR2 SYDVKM. The CDR3 length is 14 residues. The CDR3, as DNA: TGTGCCAGCAGTCCCAGCGGGAGCTCCTACGAGCAGTACTTC. Translation: CASSPSGSSYEQYF.